This T cell receptor beta chain was found in a study of T cells in Graves' hyperthyroidism and ophthalmopathy. Among ophthalmopathy patients, the Clinical Activity Score reached at least 3, the NOSPECS grade reached at least 4, and duration remained under 3 months. Lactation, pregnancy, other autoimmune disease or uncontrolled infection excluded patients. RNA transcripts provided the source from which TCR beta CDR3 regions were amplified. When the TCR CDR3 underwent first-round RT-PCR, the HTBI primer set was used. TCRdb reprocessed the multiplex PCR reads with MiXCR, giving one entry per CDR3 protein. The data contain around 600,000 distinct CDR3 sequences, roughly 15% of them singletons. Material: blood. The TCR originated in a woman between 45 and 60 years old with Graves' ophthalmopathy.

The CDR3, as DNA: TGTGCCAGCAGTTCGGCGGGAGCCCGAAATGAGCAGTTCTTC. Translation: CASSSAGARNEQFF. The chain recombines TRBV27 with TRBJ2-1; TRBD2 matches 7 bases. V lost 4 bases to trimming and J lost 7 bases; unmatched junction nucleotides: 7. The germline V gene has CDR1 MNHEY and CDR2 SMNVEV (reference sequence). The CDR3 is 14 residues long.